The source of this TCR beta chain is a study of blood T cells in healthy people across ages. Combining a sample-barcoded 5' primer with a J-beta primer mix, a second PCR ran for 7 to 11 cycles. MiXCR, applied by TCRdb to the 5' RACE reads, yields one record per CDR3 protein. Found here are almost 1 million distinct CDR3 sequences, just over 50% of them singletons; the top ten hold about a fifth. The CDR3 runs to 11 residues. CDR1 MDHEN and CDR2 SYDVKM come from the germline V gene. V was clipped by 6 bases and J by 3 bases, with 6 bases between them. The chain couples TRBV28 to TRBJ2-7; D unclear. Sequenced sample: blood. This TCR was sampled from an older woman in good health. CDR3 DNA: TGTGCCAGCAGGGTGGACTACGAGCAGTACTTC. Residues: CASRVDYEQYF.